The clone carrying this TCR beta chain has at least ten counts. The antigen remains unidentified. The sample belongs to a study of CD8 T cells in ankylosing spondylitis. General study findings and limits: For ankylosing spondylitis blood, a TCR beta motif of 8 or 9 highly homologous variants appeared characteristic. The authors reported significant enrichment of disease-linked clones in matched ankylosing spondylitis synovial fluid. Disease-linked clones, CD8+, were relatively rare in peripheral blood.

Making use of molecular barcodes, quantitative 5'-RACE generated TCR beta libraries. TCRdb analysed the 5' RACE reads with MiXCR anew, one entry per CDR3 protein. This table holds a few hundred thousand distinct CDR3 sequences, about 10% found once. The V end was cut by 1 base, the J end by 2 bases, with 11 bases between. The CDR3 extends over 15 amino acids. Per germline, CDR1 MGHDK and CDR2 SYGVNS. This chain connects TRBV25-1 to TRBJ1-2; no reliable D call. The TCR was taken from a male donor with ankylosing spondylitis or in good health (not recorded which). The sequenced sample was blood, either unsorted or a sorted T cell fraction (not recorded which). Written as DNA, the CDR3 is TGTGCCAGCAGTGAATTTTGGGCCACAAACTATGGCTACACCTTC. This sequence encodes CASSEFWATNYGYTF.